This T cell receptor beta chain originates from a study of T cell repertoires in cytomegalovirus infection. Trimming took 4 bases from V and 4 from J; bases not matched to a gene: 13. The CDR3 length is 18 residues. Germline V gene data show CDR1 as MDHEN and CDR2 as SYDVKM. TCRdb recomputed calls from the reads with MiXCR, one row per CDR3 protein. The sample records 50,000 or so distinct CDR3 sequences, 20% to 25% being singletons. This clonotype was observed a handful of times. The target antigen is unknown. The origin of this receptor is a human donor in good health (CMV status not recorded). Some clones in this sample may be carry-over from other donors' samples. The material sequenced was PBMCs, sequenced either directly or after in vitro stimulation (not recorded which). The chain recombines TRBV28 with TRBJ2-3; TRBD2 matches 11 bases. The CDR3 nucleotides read TGTGCCAGCAGTTACCCATTTTTACTAGCGGGAGAGCCAGATACGCAGTATTTT. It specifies CASSYPFLLAGEPDTQYF.